This is a list of T cell receptor beta chains from one sample in a study of T cell responses to AZD1222 COVID-19 vaccine. Sequencing used immunoSEQ multiplex PCR; TCRdb keeps in-frame clones, though not all of them. This sample carries approximately 100,000 clones, roughly 91% of them seen once, and the ten largest clones take around 45%. The sample was peripheral blood, taken on day 0 of AZD1222 vaccination. These receptors all come from an adult in good health. CDR3s include the opening cysteine and the closing phenylalanine or tryptophan. The D gene is left open where the match is weak. Size tells how often a clone was seen (once, few, many) or the class of an expanded clone, and some rows leave it out.

j_call v_call d_call clone_size cdr3_nt cdr3_aa
TRBJ1-5 TRBV21-1 - - TGTGCCAGCAGCAAAGTCGGCCGGAATAGCAATCAGCCCCAGCATTTT CASSKVGRNSNQPQHF
TRBJ1-6 TRBV9 TRBD1 - TGTGCCAGCAGCGCCCAAACAGGGGTGTCACCCCTCCACTTT CASSAQTGVSPLHF
TRBJ2-2 TRBV28 - - TGTGCCAGCAGTTTCGCACTAGCTTCCACCGGGGAGCTGTTTTTT CASSFALASTGELFF
TRBJ2-3 TRBV6-5 - - TGTGCCAGCAGTTACGGCATGACGGGAGCAACAGATACGCAGTATTTT CASSYGMTGATDTQYF
TRBJ1-3 TRBV7-2 - - TGTGCCAGCAGCACAGAAATCCGGAACACCATATATTTT CASSTEIRNTIYF
TRBJ1-4 TRBV5-4 TRBD1 - TGTGCCAGCAGATTTCAGGGGGGAAATGAAAAACTGTTTTTT CASRFQGGNEKLFF
TRBJ2-1 TRBV11-3 - - TGTGCCAGCAGCTCGGGCAGCACCCTCTCCTACAATGAGCAGTTCTTC CASSSGSTLSYNEQFF
TRBJ2-3 TRBV7-9 - - TGTGCCAGCAGCTTAGGGCAGCCTGCGGGGACGCAGTATTTT CASSLGQPAGTQYF
TRBJ2-7 TRBV11-1 - - TGTGCCAGCAGCTTAGTGGGGGGCCCCGGAGACGAGCAGTACTTC CASSLVGGPGDEQYF
TRBJ2-1 TRBV2 - - TGTGCCAGCAGCGGGGAACTAGCATCCTACAATGAGCAGTTCTTC CASSGELASYNEQFF
TRBJ1-1 TRBV19 - - TGTGCCAGTAGTATTTTTCAAGGGTATGAAGCTTTCTTT CASSIFQGYEAFF
TRBJ2-3 TRBV14 - - TGTGCCAGCAGCGCGTGGACTACTAGCACAGATACGCAGTATTTT CASSAWTTSTDTQYF
TRBJ2-1 TRBV29-1 - - TGCAGCGTTGGTGTCGGGGCAGGGGCCGGGACTGGGCCATCGTCCGGTTACAATGAGCAGTTCTTC CSVGVGAGAGTGPSSGYNEQFF
TRBJ1-1 TRBV18 - - TGTGCCAGCTCACCAATAGGGGCAGGGACTGAAGCTTTCTTT CASSPIGAGTEAFF
TRBJ1-1 TRBV15 - - TGTGCCACCAGCGCCCGACGGACAGTGAACACTGAAGCTTTCTTT CATSARRTVNTEAFF
TRBJ2-7 TRBV27 - - TGTGCCAGCAAGGGGCAGTACTTC CASKGQYF
TRBJ2-7 TRBV28 - - TGTGCCAGCAGTCTACAGTACGAGCAGTACTTC CASSLQYEQYF
TRBJ1-5 TRBV30 TRBD1 - TGTGCCTGGAGTGGTCCCGGGACAGGGGCCGATCAGCCCCAGCATTTT CAWSGPGTGADQPQHF
TRBJ2-1 TRBV3-1/TRBV3-2 - - TGTGCCAGCAGCCCCGTCGCTAGTTCGGGAAATGAGCAGTTCTTC CASSPVASSGNEQFF
TRBJ1-6 TRBV30 - - TGTGCCTGGAGTGGGCAGGGATATTCACCCCTCCACTTT CAWSGQGYSPLHF
TRBJ1-2 TRBV5-1 - - TGCGCCAGCAGCTTGGGTATAAGGGACGGCTACACCTTC CASSLGIRDGYTF
TRBJ1-4 TRBV9 - - TGTGCCAGCAGCGTAGGGCAGGGGCTTGCTAATGAAAAACTGTTTTTT CASSVGQGLANEKLFF
TRBJ1-4 TRBV5-1 - - TGCGCCAGCAGCTGGCAAGGGAATGAAAAACTGTTTTTT CASSWQGNEKLFF
TRBJ2-1 TRBV11-3 - - TGTGCCAGCAGCCCCGGCCGACAGAACCCGAATGAGCAGTTCTTC CASSPGRQNPNEQFF
TRBJ2-5 TRBV3-1/TRBV3-2 - - TGTGCCAGCGAGGCGGGACCCCTCGTAGAGACCCAGTACTTC CASEAGPLVETQYF
TRBJ2-5 TRBV5-8 - - TGTGCCAGCAGCTTGGTAGGGACTTCGTCAGAGACCCAGTACTTC CASSLVGTSSETQYF
TRBJ2-7 TRBV19 - - TGTGCCAGTAGTATACCTGGACAGAGCTCCTACGAGCAGTACTTC CASSIPGQSSYEQYF
TRBJ1-2 TRBV7-2 - - TGTGCCAGCAGCTTAGATTTAGCAAAGTTGTATGGCTACACCTTC CASSLDLAKLYGYTF
TRBJ2-7 TRBV4-3 TRBD2 - TGCGCCAGCAGCCAAGGTCCCCGACTAGCGGGTTACGAGCAGTACTTC CASSQGPRLAGYEQYF
TRBJ1-2 TRBV28 - - TGTGCCAGCAGTTCGGACATATATGGCTACACCTTC CASSSDIYGYTF
TRBJ2-7 TRBV13 TRBD2 - TGTGCCAGCAGCACCGGGACTAGGGTCTACGAGCAGTACTTC CASSTGTRVYEQYF
TRBJ2-3 TRBV5-1 - - TGCGCCAGCAGCGGAGGGGGGACTAGCACAGATACGCAGTATTTT CASSGGGTSTDTQYF
TRBJ1-2 TRBV7-9 - - TGTGCCAGCAGCTCCTGGACAGTAGAAGCTAACTATGGCTACACCTTC CASSSWTVEANYGYTF
TRBJ2-7 TRBV4-3 - - TGCGCCAGCAGCCACCGGGTTGGGGACGAGCAGTACTTC CASSHRVGDEQYF
TRBJ1-1 TRBV5-1 TRBD1 - TGCGCCAGCAGCATAACCCGACAGGGGGTTGAAGCTTTCTTT CASSITRQGVEAFF
TRBJ2-1 TRBV25-1 - - TGTGCCAGCAGTTTCACTGAGCAGTTCTTC CASSFTEQFF
TRBJ2-7 TRBV19 - - TGTGCCAGTAGTATAGATCCGGGGCTCTCCTACGAGCAGTACTTC CASSIDPGLSYEQYF
TRBJ1-2 TRBV28 - few TGTGCCAGCAGTTTATTGTCGGGAGACTATGGCTACACCTTC CASSLLSGDYGYTF
TRBJ1-2 TRBV5-4 - - TGTGCCAGCAGCTTGTCGGGGATAGCAAATGGCTACACCTTC CASSLSGIANGYTF
TRBJ2-7 TRBV7-2 TRBD2 - TGTGCCAGCAGCTTAGGAAGGCGGGGGGGAGCCTACGAGCAGTACTTC CASSLGRRGGAYEQYF
TRBJ1-2 TRBV14 - few TGTGCCAGCAGCCAAGACCGAGGCTATGGCTACACCTTC CASSQDRGYGYTF